The T cell receptor (beta chain) under discussion was sequenced for a study of cytomegalovirus exposure and HLA in healthy donors. Primers for the PCR totalled 60 Vbeta and 13 Jbeta. Only in-frame clones appear in the TCRdb table, and some are missing; sequencing was by immunoSEQ multiplex PCR. This table holds roughly 150,000 clones, around 85% found once. Germline V gene data show CDR1 as SGHRS and CDR2 as YFSETQ. The CDR3 spans 14 residues. V gave up 4 bases and J gave up 0 bases, with 9 bases separating them. The TCR comes from a man aged 45-65 years in good health and CMV-seropositive. This sequence joins TRBV5-1 and TRBJ2-3; D remains unclear. The sample was PBMCs. This CDR3 reads CASSSPDSTDTQYF. The CDR3 bases are TGCGCCAGCAGCAGCCCTGATAGCACAGATACGCAGTATTTT.